The clone carrying this T cell receptor beta chain was seen a single time. Clones were sequenced by immunoSEQ multiplex PCR, and TCRdb holds only the in-frame ones, with some missing. The repertoire consists of around 160,000 clones, with roughly 89% occurring once and the leading ten covering more than 4.5%. The data derive from a study of blood T cell repertoires in COVID-19. This CDR3 contains 15 residues. Germline CDR1 SGHAT, CDR2 FQNNGV. The ends were cut back, 1 base at V and 1 base at J, with 10 bases in the middle. The chain uses TRBV11-2 and TRBJ2-5, with a tentative D call TRBD1 (5 bases). The sequence was collected from a woman in her 50s who had been exposed to COVID-19. Specimen: PBMCs or T cells enriched from blood (not recorded which). The CDR3 DNA sequence: TGTGCCAGCAGCTTAGGGCAGGGCATCCAAGAGACCCAGTACTTC. Amino acids: CASSLGQGIQETQYF.